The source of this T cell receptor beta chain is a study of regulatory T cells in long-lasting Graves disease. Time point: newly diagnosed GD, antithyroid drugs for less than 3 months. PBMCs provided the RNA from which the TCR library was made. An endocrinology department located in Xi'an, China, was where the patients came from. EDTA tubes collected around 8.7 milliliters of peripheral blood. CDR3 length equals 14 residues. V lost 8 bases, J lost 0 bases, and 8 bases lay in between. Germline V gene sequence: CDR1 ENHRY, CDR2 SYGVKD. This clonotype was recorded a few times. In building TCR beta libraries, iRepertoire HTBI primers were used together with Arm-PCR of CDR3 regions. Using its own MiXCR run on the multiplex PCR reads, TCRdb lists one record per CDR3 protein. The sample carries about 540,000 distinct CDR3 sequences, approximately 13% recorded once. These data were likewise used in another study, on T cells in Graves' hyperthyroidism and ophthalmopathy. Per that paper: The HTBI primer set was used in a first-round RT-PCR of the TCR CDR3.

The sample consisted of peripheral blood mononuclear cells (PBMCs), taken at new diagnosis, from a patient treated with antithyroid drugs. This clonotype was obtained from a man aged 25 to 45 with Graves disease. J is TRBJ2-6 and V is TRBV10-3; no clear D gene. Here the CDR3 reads CAIEPGSGANVLTF. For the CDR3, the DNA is TGTGCCATCGAGCCGGGCTCTGGGGCCAACGTCCTGACTTTC.